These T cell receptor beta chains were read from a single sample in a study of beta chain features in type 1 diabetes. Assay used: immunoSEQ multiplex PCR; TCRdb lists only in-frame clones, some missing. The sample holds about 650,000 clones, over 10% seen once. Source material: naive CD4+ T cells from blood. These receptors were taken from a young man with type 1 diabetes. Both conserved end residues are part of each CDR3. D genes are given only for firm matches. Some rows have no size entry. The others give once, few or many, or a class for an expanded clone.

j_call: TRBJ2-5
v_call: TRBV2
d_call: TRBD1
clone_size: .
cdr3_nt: TGTGCCAGCAGTGAGCAGGGGGCGGGAGAGACCCAGTACTTC
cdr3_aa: CASSEQGAGETQYF

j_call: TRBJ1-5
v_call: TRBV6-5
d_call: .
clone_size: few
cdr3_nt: TGTGCCAGCAGTATAAAAACAGGGCATCAGCCCCAGCATTTT
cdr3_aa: CASSIKTGHQPQHF

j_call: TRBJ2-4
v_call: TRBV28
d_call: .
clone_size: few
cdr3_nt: TGTGCCAGCATCCCGGGGTTAGCCAAAAACATTCAGTACTTC
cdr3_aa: CASIPGLAKNIQYF

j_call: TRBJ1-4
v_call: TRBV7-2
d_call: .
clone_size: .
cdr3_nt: TGTGCCAGCAGCTGGGACAATGCTAATGAAAAACTGTTTTTT
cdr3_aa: CASSWDNANEKLFF

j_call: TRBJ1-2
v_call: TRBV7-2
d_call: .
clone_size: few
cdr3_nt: TGTGCCAGCAGCCTGACGCGGAACTATGGCTACACCTTC
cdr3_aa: CASSLTRNYGYTF

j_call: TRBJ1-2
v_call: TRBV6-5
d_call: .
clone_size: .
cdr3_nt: TGTGCCAGCAGTTACCGGGTCGAGGGGTACTATGGCTACACCTTC
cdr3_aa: CASSYRVEGYYGYTF

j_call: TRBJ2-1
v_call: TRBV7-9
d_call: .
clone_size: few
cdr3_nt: TGTGCCAGCAGCTTAGCGCAGGCTTACAATGAGCAGTTCTTC
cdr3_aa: CASSLAQAYNEQFF

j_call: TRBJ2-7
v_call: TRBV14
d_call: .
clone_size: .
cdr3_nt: TGTGCCAGCAGCCAAGTAGGGGGTTCAGGGCAAAACGAGCAGTACTTC
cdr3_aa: CASSQVGGSGQNEQYF

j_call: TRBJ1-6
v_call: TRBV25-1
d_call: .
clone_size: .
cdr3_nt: TGTGCCAGCAGTGAATATTACAATTCACCCCTCCACTTT
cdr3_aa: CASSEYYNSPLHF

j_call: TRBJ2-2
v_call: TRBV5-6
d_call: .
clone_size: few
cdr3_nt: TGTGCCAGCAGCACACGATTCGACGGGGAGCTGTTTTTT
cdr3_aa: CASSTRFDGELFF

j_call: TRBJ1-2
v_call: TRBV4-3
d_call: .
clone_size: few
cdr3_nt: TGCGCCAGCAGCCAAGGCGGCTCAAGGGACACGGGCCACTATGGCTACACCTTC
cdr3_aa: CASSQGGSRDTGHYGYTF

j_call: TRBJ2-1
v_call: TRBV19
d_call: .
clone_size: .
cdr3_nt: TGTGCCAGTAGTATAGCGGCAGGGGGGTTATCCTACAATGAGCAGTTCTTC
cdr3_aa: CASSIAAGGLSYNEQFF

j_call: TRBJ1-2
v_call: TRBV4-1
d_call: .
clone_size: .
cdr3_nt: TGCGCCAGCAGCCAAGATCAGGGAGGTGGCTACACCTTC
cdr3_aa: CASSQDQGGGYTF

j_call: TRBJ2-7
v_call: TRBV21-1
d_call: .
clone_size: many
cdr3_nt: TGTGCCAGCAAACCACAGGGGCCTCCCCCTAACGAGCAGTACTTC
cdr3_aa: CASKPQGPPPNEQYF

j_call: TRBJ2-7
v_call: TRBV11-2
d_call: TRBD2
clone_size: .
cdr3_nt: TGTGCCAGCAGCTTAGCTCTAGCGGGGGTCCACGAGCAGTACTTC
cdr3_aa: CASSLALAGVHEQYF

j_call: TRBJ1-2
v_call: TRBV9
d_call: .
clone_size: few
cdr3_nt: TGTGCCAGCAGCGTAACTCCCTCACCAACCCCCTATGGCTACACCTTC
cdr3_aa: CASSVTPSPTPYGYTF

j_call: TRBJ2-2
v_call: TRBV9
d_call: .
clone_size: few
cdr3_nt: TGTGCCAGCAGCGTAGGCCCCGGGGAGCTGTTTTTT
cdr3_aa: CASSVGPGELFF

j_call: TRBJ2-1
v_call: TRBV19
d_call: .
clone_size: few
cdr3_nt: TGTGCCAGTAGTATAGGTTTGGGGGTTGTGGGCCACTACAATGAGCAGTTCTTC
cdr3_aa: CASSIGLGVVGHYNEQFF

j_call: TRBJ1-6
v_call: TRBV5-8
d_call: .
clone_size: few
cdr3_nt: TGTGCCAGCAGCCCTACAGGGCGCTCACCCCTCCACTTT
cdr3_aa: CASSPTGRSPLHF

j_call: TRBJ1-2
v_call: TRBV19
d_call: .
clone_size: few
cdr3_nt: TGTGCCAGTACCAGCGCTAACTATGGCTACACCTTC
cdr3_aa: CASTSANYGYTF

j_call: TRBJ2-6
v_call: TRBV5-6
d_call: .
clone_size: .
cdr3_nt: TGTGCCAGCAGCCTGCCCTATAGCTCTGGGGCCAACGTCCTGACTTTC
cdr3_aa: CASSLPYSSGANVLTF

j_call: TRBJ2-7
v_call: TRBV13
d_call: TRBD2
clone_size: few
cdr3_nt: TGTGCCAGCAGCTTAGAACCGGGGGGCTCCTACGAGCAGTACTTC
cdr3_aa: CASSLEPGGSYEQYF

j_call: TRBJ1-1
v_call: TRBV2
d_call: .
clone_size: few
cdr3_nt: TGTGCCAGTACGGGGAAGTTGAACACTGAAGCTTTCTTT
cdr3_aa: CASTGKLNTEAFF

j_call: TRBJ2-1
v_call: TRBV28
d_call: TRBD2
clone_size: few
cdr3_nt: TGTGCCAGCAGCCATCGCCCCGCTAGCGGGGCCAACAATGAGCAGTTCTTC
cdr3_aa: CASSHRPASGANNEQFF

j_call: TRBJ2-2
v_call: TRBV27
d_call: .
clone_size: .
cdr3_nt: TGTGCCAGCAGTTTTACAATCACCGGGGAGCTGTTTTTT
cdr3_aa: CASSFTITGELFF

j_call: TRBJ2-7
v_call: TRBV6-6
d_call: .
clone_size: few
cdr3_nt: TGTGCCGCCCGACAGTCCTACGAGCAGTACTTC
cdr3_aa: CAARQSYEQYF

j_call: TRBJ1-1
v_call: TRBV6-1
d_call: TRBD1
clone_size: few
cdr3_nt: TGTGCCAGCGAGCCGGGACAGGTAGGGAACACTGAAGCTTTCTTT
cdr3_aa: CASEPGQVGNTEAFF

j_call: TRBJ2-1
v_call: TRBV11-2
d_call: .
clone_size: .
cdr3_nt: TGTGCCAGCAGCTTAGCCCTTTACAATGAGCAGTTCTTC
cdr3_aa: CASSLALYNEQFF

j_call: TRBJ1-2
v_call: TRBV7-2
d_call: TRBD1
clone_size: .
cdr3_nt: TGTGCCAGCAGCCAGCAGGGGGAAGGGGGCTATGGCTACACCTTC
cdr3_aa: CASSQQGEGGYGYTF